This is a list of T cell receptor beta chains from one sample in a study of Tregs in tolerant kidney transplant recipients. Profiled with immunoSEQ multiplex PCR; TCRdb holds only in-frame clones, not every one. The sample records 20,000 to 25,000 clones, over 75% being singletons. The source material was CD8+ T cells from blood (PBMCs), sampled 6 months after the transplant. Source of these receptors: a human patient who received a combined kidney and bone marrow transplant. Some T cells may be provided by the graft donor. Each CDR3 is given with its conserved first and last residue. The order of the fields is J gene, clone size, V gene, D gene, CDR3 DNA, CDR3 protein. A D gene is named only where the DNA matches it firmly. Part of the rows lack a size; the others show once, few, many or a class for expanded clones.

j_call: TRBJ1-1; clone_size: few; v_call: TRBV7-3; d_call: TRBD1; cdr3_nt: TGTGCCAGCAGCTTAACAACCAGGGGGCTCACTGAAGCTTTCTTT; cdr3_aa: CASSLTTRGLTEAFF
j_call: TRBJ1-6; clone_size: .; v_call: TRBV9; d_call: .; cdr3_nt: TGTGCCAGCAGCGTAGGGATAGCAAATTCACCCCTCCACTTT; cdr3_aa: CASSVGIANSPLHF
j_call: TRBJ2-2; clone_size: .; v_call: TRBV6-6; d_call: TRBD1; cdr3_nt: TGTGCCAGCAGTTACCACAGGGGGCTAAAGACCGGGGAGCTGTTTTTT; cdr3_aa: CASSYHRGLKTGELFF
j_call: TRBJ1-3; clone_size: .; v_call: TRBV4-1; d_call: .; cdr3_nt: TGCGCCAGCAGCCAAGGTGGGGAGGGCTCTGGAAACACCATATATTTT; cdr3_aa: CASSQGGEGSGNTIYF
j_call: TRBJ2-7; clone_size: .; v_call: TRBV19; d_call: TRBD2; cdr3_nt: TGTGCCAGTAGCATAGGGCGGGGGGACTACGAGCAGTACTTC; cdr3_aa: CASSIGRGDYEQYF
j_call: TRBJ1-2; clone_size: .; v_call: TRBV10-3; d_call: .; cdr3_nt: TGTGCCATCAGTGTCATGGACAGCTACACCTTC; cdr3_aa: CAISVMDSYTF
j_call: TRBJ2-7; clone_size: .; v_call: TRBV15; d_call: .; cdr3_nt: TGTGCCACCAGCAGAGTCCCCGACAGTAAGTCCCACGAGCAGTACTTC; cdr3_aa: CATSRVPDSKSHEQYF
j_call: TRBJ2-7; clone_size: .; v_call: TRBV9; d_call: TRBD1; cdr3_nt: TGTGCCAGCAGCGCCGGGACAGCATCTTCCTACGAGCAGTACTTC; cdr3_aa: CASSAGTASSYEQYF
j_call: TRBJ2-1; clone_size: few; v_call: TRBV7-9; d_call: TRBD2; cdr3_nt: TGTGCCAGCAGCGGTCAGGGGACTAGCGGGATGGATGAGCAGTTCTTC; cdr3_aa: CASSGQGTSGMDEQFF
j_call: TRBJ2-3; clone_size: .; v_call: TRBV9; d_call: TRBD1; cdr3_nt: TGTGCCAGCAGCGCCCTCGGACAGGGGGTATCAGATACGCAGTATTTT; cdr3_aa: CASSALGQGVSDTQYF
j_call: TRBJ1-2; clone_size: .; v_call: TRBV29-1; d_call: .; cdr3_nt: TGCAGCGTTGAAGATACGGGGTCTAACTATGGCTACACCTTC; cdr3_aa: CSVEDTGSNYGYTF
j_call: TRBJ2-4; clone_size: .; v_call: TRBV27; d_call: TRBD1; cdr3_nt: TGTGCCAGCAGTCTCCAAAGGACAGGGTTGCACATTCAGTACTTC; cdr3_aa: CASSLQRTGLHIQYF
j_call: TRBJ1-2; clone_size: .; v_call: TRBV27; d_call: TRBD1; cdr3_nt: TGTGCCAGCAGTTTAACCGGGACAGGGAGTTATGGCTACACCTTC; cdr3_aa: CASSLTGTGSYGYTF
j_call: TRBJ2-1; clone_size: .; v_call: TRBV9; d_call: TRBD1; cdr3_nt: TGTGCCAGCAGCGAGAGGGGGCTCGGAGATGAGCAGTTCTTC; cdr3_aa: CASSERGLGDEQFF
j_call: TRBJ2-3; clone_size: .; v_call: TRBV25-1; d_call: .; cdr3_nt: TGTGCCAGCCACGAAACCCGGGATAGAGTAGATACGCAGTATTTT; cdr3_aa: CASHETRDRVDTQYF
j_call: TRBJ2-7; clone_size: .; v_call: TRBV5-1; d_call: .; cdr3_nt: TGCGCCAGCAGCTTGGGGCAGGGTCCCTACGAGCAGTACTTC; cdr3_aa: CASSLGQGPYEQYF
j_call: TRBJ2-1; clone_size: .; v_call: TRBV4-3; d_call: TRBD2; cdr3_nt: TGCGCCAGCAGCCAAACTCTTGGAGCGGGAGTATACAATGAGCAGTTCTTC; cdr3_aa: CASSQTLGAGVYNEQFF
j_call: TRBJ2-2; clone_size: .; v_call: TRBV5-6; d_call: .; cdr3_nt: TGTGCCAGCAGCTTTACAGGCGGGATGGAGGTAGCCGGGGAGCTGTTTTTT; cdr3_aa: CASSFTGGMEVAGELFF
j_call: TRBJ2-1; clone_size: .; v_call: TRBV9; d_call: .; cdr3_nt: TGTGCCAGCAGCGACTGGACATCCGGTGAGCAGTTCTTC; cdr3_aa: CASSDWTSGEQFF
j_call: TRBJ2-1; clone_size: .; v_call: TRBV5-6; d_call: .; cdr3_nt: TGTGCCAGCAGCTTAGGAGGTGAGCAGTTCTTC; cdr3_aa: CASSLGGEQFF
j_call: TRBJ2-2; clone_size: once; v_call: TRBV5-1; d_call: .; cdr3_nt: TGCGCCAGCAGCCCCGAGAGGTACAACACCGGGGAGCTGTTTTTT; cdr3_aa: CASSPERYNTGELFF
j_call: TRBJ2-2; clone_size: once; v_call: TRBV19; d_call: TRBD2; cdr3_nt: TGTGCCAGTACCAATCTTTGGGAGGGCCGTAGAACCGGGGAGCTGTTTTTT; cdr3_aa: CASTNLWEGRRTGELFF
j_call: TRBJ2-3; clone_size: .; v_call: TRBV2; d_call: TRBD1; cdr3_nt: TGTGCCAGCAGTGAATCCTGGGACAGCGAATATACGCAGTATTTT; cdr3_aa: CASSESWDSEYTQYF
j_call: TRBJ2-3; clone_size: few; v_call: TRBV4-2; d_call: TRBD2; cdr3_nt: TGTGCCAGCAGCCGACTAGCGGCGGGGACAGATACGCAGTATTTT; cdr3_aa: CASSRLAAGTDTQYF
j_call: TRBJ1-1; clone_size: .; v_call: TRBV20-1; d_call: .; cdr3_nt: TGCAGTGCTCCGACAGGCACTGAAGCTTTCTTT; cdr3_aa: CSAPTGTEAFF
j_call: TRBJ1-2; clone_size: .; v_call: TRBV2; d_call: .; cdr3_nt: TGTGCCAGCAGTGATACCCAGGCACTGAACTATGGCTACACCTTC; cdr3_aa: CASSDTQALNYGYTF
j_call: TRBJ1-1; clone_size: .; v_call: TRBV7-2; d_call: .; cdr3_nt: TGTGCCAGCAGCTTATACAGTTTTCGCACTGAAGCTTTCTTT; cdr3_aa: CASSLYSFRTEAFF
j_call: TRBJ2-7; clone_size: .; v_call: TRBV7-6; d_call: .; cdr3_nt: TGTGCCAGCAGCTTAGGAGGGTTAGCCTACGAGCAGTACTTC; cdr3_aa: CASSLGGLAYEQYF
j_call: TRBJ2-2; clone_size: few; v_call: TRBV4-2; d_call: .; cdr3_nt: TGTGCCAGCAGCTTAGCAATTGAGGCCGGGGAGCTGTTTTTT; cdr3_aa: CASSLAIEAGELFF
j_call: TRBJ2-1; clone_size: .; v_call: TRBV7-2; d_call: .; cdr3_nt: TGTGCCAGCAGCTCCAGATCCAATGAGCAGTTCTTC; cdr3_aa: CASSSRSNEQFF
j_call: TRBJ2-3; clone_size: .; v_call: TRBV25-1; d_call: .; cdr3_nt: TGTGCCAGCAGTGAATACAGGGGCGGAAATACGCAGTATTTT; cdr3_aa: CASSEYRGGNTQYF
j_call: TRBJ1-2; clone_size: .; v_call: TRBV29-1; d_call: TRBD1; cdr3_nt: TGCAGCGTAACGGGACAGGGTTCAAGCCCTGGCTACACCTTC; cdr3_aa: CSVTGQGSSPGYTF
j_call: TRBJ1-6; clone_size: .; v_call: TRBV2; d_call: TRBD1; cdr3_nt: TGTGCCAGCAGTGATGCAGGGGGATATAATTCACCCCTCCACTTT; cdr3_aa: CASSDAGGYNSPLHF
j_call: TRBJ2-1; clone_size: .; v_call: TRBV28; d_call: TRBD1; cdr3_nt: TGTGCCAGCCCTCCAAGACAGGGGGGTTTGGATGAGCAGTTCTTC; cdr3_aa: CASPPRQGGLDEQFF
j_call: TRBJ2-5; clone_size: .; v_call: TRBV27; d_call: .; cdr3_nt: TGTGCCAGCAGACTAGGTTTGTTCGAGACCCAGTACTTC; cdr3_aa: CASRLGLFETQYF
j_call: TRBJ2-3; clone_size: .; v_call: TRBV14; d_call: TRBD2; cdr3_nt: TGTGCCAGCAGCCAAGGACTAGCGGGGGCCACAGATACGCAGTATTTT; cdr3_aa: CASSQGLAGATDTQYF
j_call: TRBJ2-3; clone_size: .; v_call: TRBV5-4; d_call: .; cdr3_nt: TGTGCCAGCAGCCATGGACGGGGGACAGATACGCAGTATTTT; cdr3_aa: CASSHGRGTDTQYF
j_call: TRBJ2-1; clone_size: .; v_call: TRBV6-5; d_call: .; cdr3_nt: TGTGCCAGCCGAGGAGCGTCCCATGAGCAGTTCTTC; cdr3_aa: CASRGASHEQFF
j_call: TRBJ2-1; clone_size: medium-sized; v_call: TRBV19; d_call: .; cdr3_nt: TGTGCCAGTAGTACCGCGGTCAATGAGCAGTTCTTC; cdr3_aa: CASSTAVNEQFF
j_call: TRBJ2-3; clone_size: .; v_call: TRBV29-1; d_call: .; cdr3_nt: TGCAGCGTGGGAGGCGGGGATAGCACAGATACGCAGTATTTT; cdr3_aa: CSVGGGDSTDTQYF
j_call: TRBJ2-3; clone_size: .; v_call: TRBV4-3; d_call: TRBD2; cdr3_nt: TGCGCCAGCAGCGAGAGGACTAGCGGGGGGGGCACAGATACGCAGTATTTT; cdr3_aa: CASSERTSGGGTDTQYF
j_call: TRBJ2-7; clone_size: .; v_call: TRBV4-2; d_call: .; cdr3_nt: TGTGCCAGCAGCCCCAGTAGGACAGCCTACGAGCAGTACTTC; cdr3_aa: CASSPSRTAYEQYF
j_call: TRBJ1-1; clone_size: .; v_call: TRBV19; d_call: TRBD1; cdr3_nt: TGTGCCAGTAGTGTAACAGGGGGATGGACTGAAGCTTTCTTT; cdr3_aa: CASSVTGGWTEAFF
j_call: TRBJ2-7; clone_size: .; v_call: TRBV7-6; d_call: .; cdr3_nt: TGTGCCAGCAGCTTAACCCCGGACAAGGGCTCCTACGAGCAGTACTTC; cdr3_aa: CASSLTPDKGSYEQYF
j_call: TRBJ1-1; clone_size: .; v_call: TRBV7-2; d_call: TRBD1; cdr3_nt: TGTGCCAGCAGCTCGCGGACAGGGGAAGCTTTCTTT; cdr3_aa: CASSSRTGEAFF